This T cell receptor (beta chain) is from a study of early T cells in non-severe SARS-CoV-2 infection. Background on the study: It was bulk RNA from unsorted whole blood that was sequenced, and the chains were unpaired. Points from the study as a whole: Private and CD4 specificities were missed by VDJdb matching, which favored anti-spike CD8 responses.

Each single cDNA molecule received a unique molecular identifier. TCRdb analysed the 5' RACE reads with MiXCR anew, one entry per CDR3 protein. The sample shows tens of thousands of distinct CDR3 sequences, about 15% of them seen only once. This clonotype was detected only a few times. Its antigen is unidentified. J lost 4 bases, V lost 4 bases, and 5 bases had no gene match. Germline assignment: CDR1 SGHTA and CDR2 FQGNSA. The CDR3 has 15 amino acids. This clonotype was sampled from an adult who was a healthcare worker with PCR-confirmed SARS-CoV-2 infection or an uninfected control (not recorded which). Specimen: whole blood, collected at baseline. This rearrangement joins TRBV7-2 to TRBJ2-3; the match to TRBD2 covers 10 bases. The CDR3 spells CASSSLAGAADTQYF. The CDR3 DNA follows: TGTGCCAGCAGCTCCCTAGCGGGAGCGGCAGATACGCAGTATTTT. The full variable domain, completed using reference TRBV7-2 and TRBJ2-3, is GAGVSQSPSNKVTEKGKDVELRCDPISGHTALYWYRQSLGQGLEFLIYFQGNSAPDKSGLPSDRFSAERTGGSVSTLTIQRTQQEDSAVYLCASSSLAGAADTQYFGPGTRLTVL.